The sequence of this T cell receptor (beta chain) was determined in a study of shared clonotypes between healthy human individuals. This CDR3 spans 14 amino acids. The V and J ends lost 2 bases and 7 bases, in that order; junction bases with no gene match: 7. In germline, CDR1 is MGHRA, CDR2 YSYEKL. Cells designated naive CD8 were CD45RO-negative and were positively selected for CCR7, with terminally differentiated effector memory CD45RA+ cells excluded. Assay used: immunoSEQ multiplex PCR; TCRdb lists only in-frame clones, some missing. The sample has 2 million to 2.5 million clones; approximately 94% are singletons.

The rearrangement joins TRBV4-1 to TRBJ1-1, with TRBD1 matching 7 bases. The sample taken for sequencing was naive CD8+ T cells sorted from blood. This TCR was sampled from a man aged 18 to 35 in good health. CDR3 DNA sequence: TGCGCCAGCAGCCAAAGGGAGGGGGCCAATGAAGCTTTCTTT. It yields the protein CASSQREGANEAFF.